Listed here are 14 T cell receptor beta chains from one sample, sequenced in a study of blood T cell repertoires in COVID-19 (dated by TCRdb to between 2020 and 2021). The library was built by means of the immunoSEQ multiplex PCR assay. TCRdb mirrors the immuneACCESS table, restricted to in-frame sequences. Some clones are absent from its copies; in checked studies, under half trace to an unresolved V gene, and the reason for the others is unknown. A total of about 260,000 clones appear in this sample, around 87% of them only once. 2% to 2.5% of the sample is taken by the ten largest. Sequencing input: peripheral blood. The receptors derive from a woman between 45 and 65 years old with acute or convalescent COVID-19.

This chain uses TRBV7-3 with TRBJ2-7; tentative D call: TRBD1 (5 bases). There are 15 residues in the CDR3. V lost 5 bases and J 0 bases, leaving 14 bases between the germline ends. Germline V gene data show CDR1 as SGHTA and CDR2 as FQGTGA. CDR3 in DNA: TGTGCCAGCAGCCCCCAGACAGCTCTCTCCTACGAGCAGTACTTC. Protein sequence: CASSPQTALSYEQYF. Supplemented by reference TRBV7-3 and TRBJ2-7, the full variable domain reads GAGVSQTPSNKVTEKGKYVELRCDPISGHTALYWYRQSLGQGPEFLIYFQGTGAADDSGLPNDRFFAVRPEGSVSTLKIQRTERGDSAVYLCASSPQTALSYEQYFGPGTRLTVT.

The rearrangement links TRBV5-4 to TRBJ2-1, with 8 bases identical to TRBD2. The CDR3 spans 14 residues. Germline assignment: CDR1 SGHNT and CDR2 YYREEE (reference sequence). V lost 2 bases, J lost 4 bases, and 2 bases stayed unmatched. The CDR3, as DNA: TGTGCCAGCAGCTTTGGGACTAGTTACAATGAGCAGTTCTTC. Protein sequence: CASSFGTSYNEQFF.

This chain uses TRBV5-1 with TRBJ2-1; 11 nucleotides agree with TRBD2. The CDR3 spans 16 residues. V shed 4 bases, J shed 6 bases, and the junction held 9 bases outside the gene matches. Germline CDR1 reads SGHRS; CDR2 reads YFSETQ. CDR3 coding DNA: TGCGCCAGCAGCCCGCCACAACTAGCGGGAGTCAATGAGCAGTTCTTC. This codes for CASSPPQLAGVNEQFF.

The chain joins TRBV7-2 to TRBJ2-3; TRBD2 matches 15 bases. CDR3 length: 18 amino acids. The V gene's germline CDR1 is SGHTA and CDR2 FQGNSA. J was trimmed by 1 base and V by 5 bases; bases with no gene match: 7. This CDR3 reads CASSPRTSGRAGTDTQYF. The CDR3 nucleotides read TGTGCCAGCAGCCCCAGGACTAGCGGGAGGGCCGGCACAGATACGCAGTATTTT.

CDR3 in DNA: TGCGCCAGCAGCCCCGAGCACCATGCTGGCTACACCTTC. Translated: CASSPEHHAGYTF. The rearrangement joins TRBV5-1 to TRBJ1-2; D gene ambiguous. The germline CDR1 and CDR2 sequences are SGHRS and YFSETQ. The CDR3 sequence is 13 residues long. Trimming shortened V by 4 bases and J by 7 bases, and 14 bases separated the two germline ends.

This clone was seen only once. The chain carries TRBV28 and TRBJ1-1; D may be TRBD1 (6 bases). CDR1 and CDR2 from the germline V gene are MDHEN and SYDVKM. CDR3 size: 14 residues. V was clipped by 6 bases and J by 2 bases, with 13 bases between them. The DNA of the CDR3 is TGTGCCAGCAGGGGCACCGGGACAAACACTGAAGCTTTCTTT. It specifies CASRGTGTNTEAFF.

The rearrangement joins TRBV7-9 to TRBJ2-3; TRBD2 agrees at 13 bases. Trimming cost V 0 bases and J 4 bases; bases outside gene matches: 4. CDR1 and CDR2 from the germline V gene are SEHNR and FQNEAQ (reference sequence). The CDR3 is 17 amino acids. Here the CDR3 DNA reads TGTGCCAGCAGCTTAGCGCTCGGACTAGCGGGAGCAGATACGCAGTATTTT. This codes for CASSLALGLAGADTQYF.

The chain has TRBV24-1 and TRBJ2-3, with TRBD2 identical over 12 bases. After removal of 7 bases from V and 4 bases from J, the junction contained 5 bases not matched to a gene. Germline V gene data show CDR1 as KGHDR and CDR2 as SFDVKD. The CDR3 is 15 residues long. CDR3 sequence reads: CATSKLAGGPDTQYF. The CDR3 DNA sequence: TGTGCCACCAGCAAACTAGCGGGAGGTCCAGATACGCAGTATTTT.

The chain joins TRBV29-1 to TRBJ1-4, with D maybe TRBD1 (5 bases). Per the germline V gene, CDR1 is SQVTM and CDR2 is ANQGSEA. The CDR3 is 13 amino acids. The V end lost 3 bases, the J end lost 6 bases, and 11 bases lay between the germline ends. CDR3 sequence: CSVDSGRDEKLFF. The CDR3 DNA reads as TGCAGCGTTGATTCAGGGAGGGATGAAAAACTGTTTTTT.

The rearrangement links TRBV5-1 to TRBJ2-1; D is possibly TRBD2 (5 bases). Germline lookup yields CDR1 SGHRS and CDR2 YFSETQ. Trimming cost V 1 base and J 10 bases, with 12 bases left between them. The CDR3 loop spans 13 amino acids. For the CDR3, the DNA is TGCGCCAGCAGCTTGTGGGAGATCGAGGAGCAGTTCTTC. This translates into CASSLWEIEEQFF.

This rearrangement joins TRBV5-8 to TRBJ2-7; 10 bases match TRBD2. V lost 4 bases to trimming and J lost 0 bases; unmatched junction nucleotides: 7. Germline V lookup: CDR1 SGHTS, CDR2 YDEGEE. The CDR3 runs 16 residues. The CDR3 protein is CASSGGLAYSSYEQYF. Written as DNA, the CDR3 is TGTGCCAGCAGCGGGGGACTAGCGTATAGCTCCTACGAGCAGTACTTC.

V and J are TRBV24-1 and TRBJ2-3; a possible D gene is TRBD2 (6 bases). There are 15 residues in the CDR3. The ends were cut back, 9 bases at V and 0 bases at J, with 15 bases in the middle. Per germline, CDR1 KGHDR and CDR2 SFDVKD. The CDR3 reads CATAEGGVSTDTQYF. CDR3 coding DNA: TGTGCCACCGCTGAGGGCGGGGTAAGCACAGATACGCAGTATTTT.

J is TRBJ1-1 and V is TRBV6-5; a possible D gene is TRBD1 (5 bases). CDR1 is MNHEY, CDR2 SVGAGI, per germline. The CDR3 loop spans 13 amino acids. Trimming left V 6 bases short and J 5 bases short, with 13 bases between. The CDR3 region is CASRQVMGTEAFF. CDR3 in DNA: TGTGCCAGCAGACAGGTTATGGGGACTGAAGCTTTCTTT.

This chain connects TRBV7-9 to TRBJ2-7, with D unclear. Germline V lookup: CDR1 SEHNR, CDR2 FQNEAQ (reference sequence). V was trimmed by 4 bases and J by 1 base, leaving 5 bases between them. The CDR3 totals 12 residues. Here the CDR3 reads CASSYRSYEQYF. CDR3 DNA: TGTGCCAGCAGCTACAGATCCTACGAGCAGTACTTC. The full variable domain, with the rest looked up from reference TRBV7-9 and TRBJ2-7, is DTGVSQNPRHKITKRGQNVTFRCDPISEHNRLYWYRQTLGQGPEFLTYFQNEAQLEKSRLLSDRFSAERPKGSFSTLEIQRTEQGDSAMYLCASSYRSYEQYFGPGTRLTVT.